The 2 T cell receptor beta chains in this list originate from one sample, sequenced in a study of T cell repertoires in cytomegalovirus infection. TCRdb reprocessed the reads with MiXCR, giving one entry per CDR3 protein. The sample carries approximately 500,000 distinct CDR3 sequences, 26% recorded once. Sequenced sample: PBMCs. All receptors derive from a human donor in good health (CMV status not recorded). Some clones in this sample may be carry-over from other donors' samples.

This chain links TRBV5-5 with TRBJ1-3, with 8 bases that match TRBD1. Trimming took 0 bases from V and 4 from J; bases not matched to a gene: 3. CDR1 is SGHKS, CDR2 YYEKEE, per germline (reference sequence). The CDR3 consists of 15 residues. CDR3 sequence (DNA): TGTGCCAGCAGCTTGGGCAGGGGGCCCGGAAACACCATATATTTT. Its protein product is CASSLGRGPGNTIYF.

This clonotype appeared a few times. The chain joins TRBV5-6 to TRBJ1-3; possible D gene TRBD1, 5 bases. V lost 2 bases and J 0 bases, leaving 12 bases between the germline ends. This CDR3 spans 16 amino acids. Germline V gives CDR1 SGHDT, CDR2 YYEEEE. The CDR3 reads CASSLRDFRSGNTIYF. The CDR3 bases are TGTGCCAGCAGCTTAAGGGACTTTCGCTCTGGAAACACCATATATTTT.